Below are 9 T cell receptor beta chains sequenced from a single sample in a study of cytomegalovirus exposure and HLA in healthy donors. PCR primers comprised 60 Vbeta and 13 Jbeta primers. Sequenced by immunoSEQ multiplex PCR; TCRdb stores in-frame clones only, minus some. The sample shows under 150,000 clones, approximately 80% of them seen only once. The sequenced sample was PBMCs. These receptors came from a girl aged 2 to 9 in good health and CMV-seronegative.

Here the CDR3 DNA reads TGTGCCATCAGTGGACTGGCAGCGAACACCGGGGAGCTGTTTTTT. Amino acids: CAISGLAANTGELFF. The chain employs TRBV10-3 and TRBJ2-2, with D unclear. V lost 4 bases to trimming and J lost 0 bases, with 9 bases between them. Germline V gene data show CDR1 as ENHRY and CDR2 as SYGVKD. CDR3 length: 15 residues.

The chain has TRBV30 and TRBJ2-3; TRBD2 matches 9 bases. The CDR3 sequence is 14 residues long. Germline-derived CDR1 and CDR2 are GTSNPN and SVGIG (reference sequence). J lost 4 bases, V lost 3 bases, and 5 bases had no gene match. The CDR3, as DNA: TGTGCCTGGAGAAAAGCGGGAGGCGCAGATACGCAGTATTTT. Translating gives CAWRKAGGADTQYF.

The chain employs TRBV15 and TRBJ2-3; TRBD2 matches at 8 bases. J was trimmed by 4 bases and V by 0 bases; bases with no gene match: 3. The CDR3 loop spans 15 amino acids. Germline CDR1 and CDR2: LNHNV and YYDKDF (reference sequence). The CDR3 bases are TGTGCCACCAGCAGAGATCCGGGAGGGCCAGATACGCAGTATTTT. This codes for CATSRDPGGPDTQYF.

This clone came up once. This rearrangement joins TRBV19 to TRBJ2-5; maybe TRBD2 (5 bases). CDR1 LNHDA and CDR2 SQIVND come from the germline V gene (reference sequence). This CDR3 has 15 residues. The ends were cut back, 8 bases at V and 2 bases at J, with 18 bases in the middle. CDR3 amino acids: CASGSGRARQETQYF. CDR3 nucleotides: TGTGCCAGTGGGAGTGGTCGGGCCCGGCAAGAGACCCAGTACTTC.

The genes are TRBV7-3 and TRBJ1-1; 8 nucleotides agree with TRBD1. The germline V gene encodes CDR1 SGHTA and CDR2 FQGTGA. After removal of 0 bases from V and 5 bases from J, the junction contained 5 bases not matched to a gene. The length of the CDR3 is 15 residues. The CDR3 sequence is CASSLTRGLSTEAFF. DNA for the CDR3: TGTGCCAGCAGCTTAACCAGGGGGCTTAGTACTGAAGCTTTCTTT.

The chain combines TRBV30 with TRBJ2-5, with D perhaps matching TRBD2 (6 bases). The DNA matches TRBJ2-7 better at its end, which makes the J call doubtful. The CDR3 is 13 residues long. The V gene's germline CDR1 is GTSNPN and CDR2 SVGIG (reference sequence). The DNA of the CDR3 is TGTGCCTGGAGTCCCTGGCGGGAATACGAGCAGTACTTC. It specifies CAWSPWREYEQYF.

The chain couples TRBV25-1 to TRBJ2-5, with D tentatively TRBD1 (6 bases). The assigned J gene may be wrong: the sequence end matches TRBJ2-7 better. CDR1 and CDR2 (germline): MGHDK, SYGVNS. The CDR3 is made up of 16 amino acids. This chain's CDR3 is CASSEYKQGNPYEQYF. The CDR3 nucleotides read TGTGCCAGCAGTGAATACAAGCAGGGGAATCCCTACGAGCAGTACTTC.

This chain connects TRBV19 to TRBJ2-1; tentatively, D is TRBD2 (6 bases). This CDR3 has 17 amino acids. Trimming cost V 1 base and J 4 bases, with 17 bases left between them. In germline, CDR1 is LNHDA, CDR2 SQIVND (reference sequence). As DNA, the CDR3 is TGTGCCAGTAGTATAGTAATAGGAGGGGCGTTATACAATGAGCAGTTCTTC. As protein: CASSIVIGGALYNEQFF.

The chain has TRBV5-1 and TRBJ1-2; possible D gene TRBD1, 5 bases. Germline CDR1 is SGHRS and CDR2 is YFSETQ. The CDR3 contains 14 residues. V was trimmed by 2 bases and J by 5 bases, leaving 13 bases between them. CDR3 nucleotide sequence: TGCGCCAGCAGCTTTATCGGGGGGAGTTATGGCTACACCTTC. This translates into CASSFIGGSYGYTF.